Following are 13 T cell receptor beta chains from one sample sequenced in a study of regulatory T cells in long-lasting Graves disease. Assembly of TCR beta libraries relied on iRepertoire HTBI primers together with Arm-PCR of CDR3 regions. In TCRdb, the multiplex PCR reads were re-called with MiXCR into one record per CDR3 protein. The table lists 440,000 or so distinct CDR3 sequences, roughly 15% of them singletons. Stated time point: newly diagnosed GD, antithyroid drugs for less than 3 months. PBMCs provided the RNA from which the TCR library was made. These data were also filed under a second study, of T cells in Graves' hyperthyroidism and ophthalmopathy.

This sample comprised peripheral blood mononuclear cells (PBMCs), obtained at new diagnosis, from a patient treated with antithyroid drugs. Source of these receptors: a woman aged 25-40 years with Graves disease.

This clonotype was seen at least ten times. The CDR3 nucleotides read TGTGCCAGCTCACCACCAGGGGGGTGGAACCTGAACACTGAAGCTTTCTTT. Its translation: CASSPPGGWNLNTEAFF. The chain carries TRBV18 and TRBJ1-1; the D gene is possibly TRBD1 (6 bases). The CDR3 extends over 17 amino acids. V was trimmed by 0 bases and J by 0 bases, leaving 14 bases between them. Germline V gene data show CDR1 as KGHSH and CDR2 as LQKENI.

This clonotype was detected many times. The chain employs TRBV7-2 and TRBJ1-1; 9 nucleotides match TRBD1. Trimming removed 3 bases from V and 10 bases from J; junction bases left unmatched: 6. The CDR3 has 13 amino acids. Germline V gene sequence: CDR1 SGHTA, CDR2 FQGNSA. The CDR3 sequence: CASSFGTGTGAFF. In DNA, the CDR3 is TGTGCCAGCAGCTTCGGGACAGGGACGGGAGCTTTCTTT.

Concerning this clonotype itself: This may be a read error, as it is one base from a much larger clone. The chain couples TRBV2 to TRBJ1-1; D is uncertain. Germline CDR1 is SNHLY and CDR2 is FYNNEI. The CDR3 loop spans 15 amino acids. The CDR3 sequence is CAGSLRPPGNTEAFF. The CDR3 nucleotides are TGTGCCGGCAGCTTACGCCCCCCCGGGAACACTGAAGCTTTCTTT.

On this clonotype itself: A much larger clone sits a single nucleotide away, making a read error possible. The rearrangement links TRBV30 to TRBJ2-3; 14 bases map to TRBD2. Germline V gives CDR1 GTSNPN, CDR2 SVGIG (reference sequence). This CDR3 is 15 amino acids long. Unmatched junction bases numbered 9, after V lost 5 bases and J lost 8 bases. The CDR3 DNA reads TGTGCCTGGGGACGGGGGACTAGCGGGAGTAGTACGCAGTATTTT. Translated, it gives CAWGRGTSGSSTQYF.

This chain connects TRBV7-9 to TRBJ1-2, with 8 bases matching TRBD1. Germline V gene data show CDR1 as SEHNR and CDR2 as FQNEAQ (reference sequence). With 3 bases clipped from V and 7 bases from J, the junction kept 4 bases outside the gene matches. This CDR3 is built from 13 residues. The CDR3 sequence is CASSFRGRGGYTF. The CDR3 DNA follows: TGTGCCAGCAGCTTCAGGGGGCGAGGTGGCTACACCTTC.

The V gene is TRBV28, the J gene TRBJ2-3, with 8 bases matching TRBD2. The J call may be incorrect, as the DNA end agrees better with TRBJ2-7. The germline V gene encodes CDR1 MDHEN and CDR2 SYDVKM. CDR3 length equals 12 residues. The CDR3 DNA follows: TGTGCCAGCAGGATTAGCGGGATGGAGCAGTACTTC. Its protein is CASRISGMEQYF.

This clonotype has more than one count but fewer than ten. The J gene is TRBJ2-1, the V gene TRBV5-6, with 10 bases identical to TRBD1. The germline CDR1 and CDR2 sequences are SGHDT and YYEEEE. The CDR3 length is 13 residues. V was pared by 9 bases and J by 3 bases, with 3 bases of the junction left unmatched. The CDR3 DNA follows: TGTGCCACGGGACAGGGGATCTACAATGAGCAGTTCTTC. The encoded protein is CATGQGIYNEQFF. Supplemented by reference TRBV5-6 and TRBJ2-1, the full variable domain reads DAGVTQSPTHLIKTRGQQVTLRCSPKSGHDTVSWYQQALGQGPQFIFQYYEEEERQRGNFPDRFSGHQFPNYSSELNVNALLLGDSALYLCATGQGIYNEQFFGPGTRLTVL.

This chain joins TRBV4-3 and TRBJ2-1, with 8 bases aligning to TRBD2. J was trimmed by 3 bases and V by 2 bases; bases with no gene match: 9. In germline, CDR1 is LGHNA, CDR2 YSLEER. The CDR3 covers 17 residues. DNA of the CDR3: TGCGCCAGCAGCCAATCCTTAGCGGGGTCTCTCTACAATGAGCAGTTCTTC. This gives the protein CASSQSLAGSLYNEQFF.

This clonotype was recorded once. The chain has TRBV19 and TRBJ1-3, with TRBD1 as a possible D gene (6 bases). The V and J ends lost 5 bases and 0 bases respectively, with 14 bases between them. CDR3 length: 16 residues. In germline, CDR1 is LNHDA, CDR2 SQIVND (reference sequence). CDR3 region: CASSETGTTSGNTIYF. CDR3 DNA sequence: TGTGCCAGTAGTGAAACCGGGACAACCTCTGGAAACACCATATATTTT.

At least ten counts were recorded for this clonotype. The gene calls are TRBV28 and TRBJ2-3, with D possibly being TRBD1 or TRBD2 (5 bases each). This CDR3 spans 15 amino acids. CDR1 is MDHEN, CDR2 SYDVKM, per germline. The ends were cut back, 2 bases at V and 5 bases at J, with 14 bases in the middle. CDR3 amino acids: CASSLAGDEGDTQYF. DNA of the CDR3: TGTGCCAGCAGTTTAGCTGGGGACGAGGGAGATACGCAGTATTTT.

This clonotype was found a few times. This sequence joins TRBV19 and TRBJ2-5; a possible D gene is TRBD1 (5 bases). Between the trimmed V and J ends, which lost 5 bases and 5 bases, there was a span of 9 bases. Germline V gene sequence: CDR1 LNHDA, CDR2 SQIVND (reference sequence). This CDR3 region has 12 residues. The CDR3 bases are TGTGCCAGTAGTGCAGGGCGGGAGACCCAGTACTTC. It yields the protein CASSAGRETQYF.

About this clonotype itself: This may stem from a read error, because a much larger clone lies one nucleotide away. V and J are TRBV2 and TRBJ2-2; perhaps TRBD2 as D (5 bases). CDR1 and CDR2 (germline): SNHLY, FYNNEI. The CDR3 covers 13 residues. CDR3 sequence (DNA): TGTGCCAGCAGCCCGACCCCGGCCGGGGAGCTGTCTTTT. Protein sequence: CASSPTPAGELSF.

The table lists this clonotype with a few counts. The gene calls are TRBV6-1 and TRBJ1-6; tentative D call: TRBD1 (5 bases). The V end lost 7 bases, the J end lost 9 bases, and 16 bases lay between the germline ends. The CDR3 extends over 14 amino acids. Germline CDR1 reads MNHNS; CDR2 reads SASEGT. CDR3 sequence reads: CASKVGDSFSPLHF. CDR3 nucleotides: TGTGCCAGCAAAGTAGGGGATTCGTTTTCACCCCTCCACTTT.